Listed here are 3 T cell receptor beta chains from one sample, sequenced in a study of T cells in Graves' hyperthyroidism and ophthalmopathy. Amplification of TCR beta CDR3 regions was performed using RNA transcripts as template. When the TCR CDR3 underwent first-round RT-PCR, the HTBI primer set was used. TCRdb re-derived calls from the multiplex PCR reads in MiXCR, one entry per CDR3 protein. The table lists under 400,000 distinct CDR3 sequences, about a sixth of them singletons. The material sequenced was blood. These receptors came from a woman in her thirties or forties with Graves' ophthalmopathy.

This clonotype was seen ten or more times. V and J are TRBV27 and TRBJ2-7; 9 positions match TRBD2. J lost 1 base, V lost 4 bases, and 2 bases had no gene match. This CDR3 comprises 14 residues. Per germline, CDR1 MNHEY and CDR2 SMNVEV (reference sequence). The CDR3, as DNA: TGTGCCAGCAGTTGGACTAGCGATTCCTACGAGCAGTACTTC. Protein product: CASSWTSDSYEQYF.

This clonotype occurred many times. V and J are TRBV28 and TRBJ2-5; D unclear. The CDR3 totals 12 residues. Between the trimmed V and J ends, which lost 2 bases and 5 bases, there was a span of 6 bases. Per the germline V gene, CDR1 is MDHEN and CDR2 is SYDVKM. CDR3 in DNA: TGTGCCAGCAGTTTAGTTTGGGAGACCCAGTACTTC. It is translated as CASSLVWETQYF.

This clonotype was observed many times. CDR3 loop: CASSFTGRISEAFF. The CDR3 DNA reads as TGTGCCAGCAGTTTTACAGGGAGGATCTCTGAAGCTTTCTTT. The chain carries TRBV28 and TRBJ1-1; D might be TRBD1 (6 bases). Germline CDR1 reads MDHEN; CDR2 reads SYDVKM. Trimming removed 3 bases at V and 6 bases at J, with 14 bases between. The CDR3 spans 14 residues.